A selection of T cell receptor beta chains follows, all from one sample in a study of CD8+CD57+ T cells in acquired aplastic anemia. TCRdb re-called the reads through MiXCR, storing one row per CDR3 protein. This repertoire shows some 42,000 distinct CDR3 sequences, about 65% found once; its top ten account for more than 20%. Specimen: sorted CD4+, CD8+, or CD8+CD57+ T cells (not recorded which) from PBMCs. These receptors originate from a human donor in good health, serving as a control. The CDR3 runs from the conserved cysteine through the conserved F or W. Fields, in order: CDR3 length, J gene, V gene, D gene, clone size, CDR3 DNA, CDR3 protein. The D gene is left open where the match is weak. Clone size is given for some rows only: seen once, a few or many times, or a class if the clone is expanded.

13 TRBJ1-1 TRBV7-9 . . TGTGCCAGCAGCCCGATAGTGGGCGCTGAAGCTTTCTTT CASSPIVGAEAFF
15 TRBJ1-4 TRBV24-1 . few TGTGCCACCAGTGATTCGGGAGTGGCTAATGAAAAACTGTTTTTT CATSDSGVANEKLFF
12 TRBJ1-2 TRBV12-3/TRBV12-4 . once TGTGCCAGCAGTAAATGGACCTATGGCTACACCTTC CASSKWTYGYTF
14 TRBJ1-3 TRBV5-1 TRBD1 . TGCGCCAGCAGCTTCGGACAGGTTGGAAACACCATATATTTT CASSFGQVGNTIYF
12 TRBJ1-2 TRBV29-1 . . TGCAGCGTTGTGGGGGCGGACTATGGCTACACCTTC CSVVGADYGYTF
14 TRBJ1-1 TRBV7-9 TRBD1 . TGTGCCAGCGGCTTAGAGGGACAGGAGTTTATTTCTTTCTTT CASGLEGQEFISFF
14 TRBJ2-7 TRBV4-2 . . TGTCCCAGCAGCCCACCGGGACTCTCCTACGAGCAGTACTTC CPSSPPGLSYEQYF
15 TRBJ2-7 TRBV10-2 TRBD1 . TGCGCCAGCAGTGAGCTAGAACAGGGGGGCTACGAGCAGTACTTC CASSELEQGGYEQYF
10 TRBJ2-5 TRBV10-3 . . TGTGCCATCGGCGAGGAGACCCAGTACTTC CAIGEETQYF
14 TRBJ2-5 TRBV15 . . TGTGCCACCAGCAGAGATTCGTTCCAAGAGACCCAGTACTTC CATSRDSFQETQYF
13 TRBJ2-3 TRBV10-3 . . TGTGCCATCAGTGAACAGGGCACAGATACGCAGTATTTT CAISEQGTDTQYF
14 TRBJ1-2 TRBV24-1 . . TGTGCCACCAGTGATACCAGGGTGGCGTATGGCTACACCTTC CATSDTRVAYGYTF
13 TRBJ2-7 TRBV20-1 . . TGCAGTGCCCGGGACATCCACTCCTACGAGCAGTACTTC CSARDIHSYEQYF
13 TRBJ2-3 TRBV6-1 . once TGTGCCAGCAGCCGCCCTAGTCCCGATACGCAGTATTTT CASSRPSPDTQYF
13 TRBJ1-3 TRBV10-3 . . TGTGCCATCAGTGTGGACTCTGGAAACACCATATATTTT CAISVDSGNTIYF
15 TRBJ1-1 TRBV27 . . TGTGCCAGCAGTTTGGGAGGGCCGGGAAACACTGAAGCTTTCTTT CASSLGGPGNTEAFF
14 TRBJ1-1 TRBV15 TRBD1 few TGTGCCACCAGCAGAGACAGGGGGAGGACTGAAGCTTTCTTT CATSRDRGRTEAFF
14 TRBJ1-4 TRBV27 . . TGTGCCAGCAGTAGGGACGGCAGAGGTGAAAAACTGTTTTTT CASSRDGRGEKLFF
16 TRBJ2-1 TRBV14 . many TGTGCCAGCAGCCAGACTCATAGCGTAGGATACAATGAGCAGTTCTTC CASSQTHSVGYNEQFF
15 TRBJ1-1 TRBV20-1 TRBD1 . TGCAGTGCTAGAGATCATGGGACAGTGAACACTGAAGCTTTCTTT CSARDHGTVNTEAFF
13 TRBJ2-5 TRBV29-1 TRBD1 . TGCAGCGTTGTGACAGGGGGCGGAGAGACCCAGTACTTC CSVVTGGGETQYF
13 TRBJ1-5 TRBV2 . . TGTGCCACCGAAGACGACCTTAATCAGCCCCAGCATTTT CATEDDLNQPQHF
13 TRBJ1-5 TRBV10-1 TRBD1 few TGCGCCAGCAGGACAGGGGGTAATCAGCCCCAGCATTTT CASRTGGNQPQHF
13 TRBJ1-1 TRBV19 . . TGTGCCAGTAGTTACCCAGGGGACACTGAAGCTTTCTTT CASSYPGDTEAFF
15 TRBJ1-2 TRBV2 TRBD1 . TGTGCCAGCAGCGGGACAGGCGACAAGAATTATGGCTACACCTTC CASSGTGDKNYGYTF
12 TRBJ1-1 TRBV10-3 . . TGTGCCATCAGGGACACGAACACTGAAGCTTTCTTT CAIRDTNTEAFF
13 TRBJ1-2 TRBV7-8 . . TGTGCCAGCAGCTTACAGGGATCAGGTGGCTACACCTTC CASSLQGSGGYTF
15 TRBJ2-3 TRBV15 . . TGTGCCACCCGCCGTGGGAACACCTACACAGATACGCAGTATTTT CATRRGNTYTDTQYF
14 TRBJ1-2 TRBV10-2 . few TGCGCCAGCAGTCTCGAATACAGGGTCGAAGGCTACACCTTC CASSLEYRVEGYTF
12 TRBJ1-4 TRBV19 . . TGTGCCAGTAGTAACACAGGGCTCAGGCTGTTTTTT CASSNTGLRLFF
13 TRBJ1-5 TRBV20-1 . . TGCAGTGCTAGTAATGTGTTGGATCAGCCCCAGCATTTT CSASNVLDQPQHF
14 TRBJ1-3 TRBV15 TRBD1 . TGTGCCACCAGCGACAGGGGCTCTGGAAACACCATATATTTT CATSDRGSGNTIYF
12 TRBJ1-5 TRBV7-8 . medium-sized TGTGCCAGCAGTACAGGGAATCAGCCCCAGCATTTT CASSTGNQPQHF
19 TRBJ2-2 TRBV25-1 TRBD1 . TGTGCTAGCAGCCCTTTAGTTGGACGGGACAGTGCTAGGACCGGGGAGCTGTTTTTT CASSPLVGRDSARTGELFF
15 TRBJ1-2 TRBV5-6 . . TGTGCCAGCAGCTTCTCGACAGGCGACAACTATGGCTACACCTTC CASSFSTGDNYGYTF
13 TRBJ2-5 TRBV7-2 . . TGTGTCAGCAGCCTCGGGACGCCAGAGACCCAGTACTTC CVSSLGTPETQYF
14 TRBJ2-7 TRBV6-5 TRBD1 many TGTGCCAGCAGTTGGGACAGGACCTCCTACGAGCAGTACTTC CASSWDRTSYEQYF
13 TRBJ1-5 TRBV20-1 . . TGCAGTGCTAGAGTTTTAGGAGTTCAGCCCCAGCATTTT CSARVLGVQPQHF
16 TRBJ1-1 TRBV15 TRBD1 . TGTGCCACCAGCATGCTGACAGGGGATATGAGCACTGAAGCTTTCTTT CATSMLTGDMSTEAFF
18 TRBJ2-5 TRBV4-1 TRBD2 few TGCGCCAGCAGCCAAGCCATGACTAGCGGGGCGTACCAAGAGACCCAGTACTTC CASSQAMTSGAYQETQYF
16 TRBJ1-3 TRBV10-3 . . TGTGCCATCAGTGCCGCCGAGGATTTCTCTGGAAACACCATATATTTT CAISAAEDFSGNTIYF
14 TRBJ1-3 TRBV25-1 . . TGTGCCAGCAGTTCACCCCACTCTGGGAACACCATATATTTT CASSSPHSGNTIYF
15 TRBJ1-5 TRBV2 . few TGTGCCAGCAGTGAAGCGCAAGGGGGTGGACAGCCCCAGCATTTT CASSEAQGGGQPQHF
13 TRBJ2-3 TRBV29-1 . . TGCAGCGTTGCGAACAGTGACACAGATACGCAGTATTTT CSVANSDTDTQYF
12 TRBJ2-3 TRBV12-3/TRBV12-4 . . TGTGCCAGCAGTTTTCTAGGGGATACGCAGTATTTT CASSFLGDTQYF